This T cell receptor beta chain was recovered during a study of T-cell reconstitution after alpha-beta-depleted transplantation in children. V was shortened by 2 bases and J by 3 bases, with 13 bases between the two germline ends. Germline assignment: CDR1 DFQATT and CDR2 SNEGSKA (reference sequence). The CDR3 length is 15 residues. The authors prepared the TCRbeta library with unique molecular identifiers. Using its own MiXCR run on the PCR reads, TCRdb lists one record per CDR3 protein. This table has hundreds of thousands of distinct CDR3 sequences, roughly a tenth appearing once. Comment on this clonotype: The target antigen is unknown.

The study's findings and limits: By one year post-transplant, T-cell counts and diversity largely arose from T cells that were newly produced.

Sequenced material: PBMCs, taken before TCRalphabeta/CD19-depleted stem cell transplant. This sequence was found in a child aged 2-15 years with inherited bone marrow failure, due to receive a stem cell transplant. J is TRBJ2-2 and V is TRBV20-1; D gene uncertain. The CDR3 bases are TGCAGTGCTAGACCTCTCGGATGGGACACCGGGGAGCTGTTTTTT. Protein product: CSARPLGWDTGELFF.